The rows below give T cell receptor beta chains drawn from one sample of a study of T cell repertoires and Cas9 in healthy adults. This table comes from immunoSEQ multiplex PCR, and its TCRdb copy is limited to in-frame clones, with some not included. The sample has about 14,000 clones; about 91% are singletons. The sequenced sample was Tregs (CD4+, CD25+, CD127-, CD137-, CD154-) from PBMCs; culture status not recorded. These receptors originate from a human donor in good health. Each CDR3 is given with its conserved first and last residue. D genes are given only for firm matches. Part of the rows lack a size; the others show once, few, many or a class for expanded clones.

>TRBD1|TRBJ1-5|TRBV7-2|-
CASSPTGLNQPQHF
TGTGCCAGCAGCCCGACAGGGCTCAATCAGCCCCAGCATTTT
>TRBD2|TRBJ2-1|TRBV7-2|-
CASSPQRGAGGDQFF
TGTGCCAGCAGCCCGCAGAGGGGGGCGGGGGGTGATCAGTTCTTC
>TRBD2|TRBJ2-3|TRBV19|once
CASRASGGTDTQYF
TGTGCCAGTAGGGCTAGCGGGGGCACAGATACGCAGTATTTT
>-|TRBJ1-2|TRBV6-1|-
CASSEQGRYGYTF
TGTGCCAGCAGTGAACAGGGGCGCTATGGCTACACCTTC
>-|TRBJ1-2|TRBV29-1|-
CSVEDGYTF
TGCAGCGTTGAAGACGGCTACACCTTC
>-|TRBJ2-3|TRBV6-6|-
CASSFGGTDTQYF
TGTGCCAGCAGTTTTGGTGGCACAGATACGCAGTATTTT
>-|TRBJ1-2|TRBV2|-
CASSFGTGGGIYGYTF
TGTGCCAGTAGTTTTGGGACGGGCGGGGGCATCTATGGCTACACCTTC
>-|TRBJ1-1|TRBV7-2|-
CASSFSGSLAFF
TGTGCCAGCAGCTTCTCCGGGAGTCTGGCTTTCTTT
>-|TRBJ2-5|TRBV18|-
CASSPPFPGYRETQYF
TGTGCCAGCTCACCACCCTTCCCAGGGTACCGAGAGACCCAGTACTTC
>TRBD2|TRBJ2-5|TRBV9|-
CASSVGTGGIGETQYF
TGTGCCAGCAGCGTAGGCACGGGGGGAATAGGAGAGACCCAGTACTTC
>-|TRBJ1-2|TRBV15|-
CATSRDNRVYGYTF
TGTGCCACCAGCAGAGACAACAGGGTCTATGGCTACACCTTC
>TRBD1|TRBJ2-7|TRBV5-1|-
CASSGTGAYEQYF
TGCGCCAGCAGTGGGACAGGGGCCTACGAGCAGTACTTC
>-|TRBJ2-1|TRBV18|-
CASSPSGPVGNEQFF
TGTGCCAGCTCACCTTCCGGCCCAGTGGGCAATGAGCAGTTCTTC
>TRBD1|TRBJ2-3|TRBV28|-
CASRSGGFTDTQYF
TGTGCCAGCAGGTCAGGGGGATTCACAGATACGCAGTATTTT
>-|TRBJ2-3|TRBV7-3|-
CASSLRAPVDTQYF
TGTGCCAGCAGCTTAAGGGCGCCGGTAGATACGCAGTATTTT
>-|TRBJ2-3|TRBV5-1|few
CASEPAGSTDTQYF
TGCGCCAGCGAGCCCGCGGGAAGCACAGATACGCAGTATTTT
>-|TRBJ2-5|TRBV6-6|-
CASSYQSGWETQYF
TGTGCCAGCAGTTATCAATCGGGATGGGAGACCCAGTACTTC
>-|TRBJ2-3|TRBV7-3|-
CASNLGGASTDTQYF
TGTGCCAGCAACTTAGGGGGGGCGAGCACAGATACGCAGTATTTT
>-|TRBJ2-2|TRBV6-6|-
CASRRAGELFF
TGTGCCAGCAGGCGCGCCGGGGAGCTGTTTTTT
>TRBD1|TRBJ2-1|TRBV19|-
CASSIQGAKNNEQLF
TGTGCCAGTAGCATACAGGGGGCGAAAAACAATGAGCAGCTCTTC
>-|TRBJ1-3|TRBV7-2|-
CASSLVGGAGNTIYF
TGTGCCAGCAGCTTAGTCGGGGGTGCTGGAAACACCATATATTTT
>-|TRBJ1-2|TRBV2|-
CASSESWGRANYGYTF
TGTGCCAGCAGTGAAAGTTGGGGCAGGGCTAACTATGGCTACACCTTC
>-|TRBJ1-2|TRBV5-6|once
CASSLDYGYTF
TGTGCCAGCAGCTTGGACTATGGCTACACCTTC
>-|TRBJ2-2|TRBV7-9|-
CASSLAGTGELFF
TGTGCCAGCAGCTTAGCTGGGACCGGGGAGCTGTTTTTT
>-|TRBJ2-2|TRBV7-9|-
CASSFSQVTNTGELFF
TGTGCCAGCAGCTTCTCCCAAGTAACGAACACCGGGGAGCTGTTTTTT
>-|TRBJ1-1|TRBV5-1|-
CASSSQTGDTEAFF
TGCGCCAGCAGCTCACAGACGGGGGACACTGAAGCTTTCTTT
>-|TRBJ1-5|TRBV12-5|-
CASGFGGASQTQPQHF
TGTGCTAGTGGTTTCGGGGGCGCATCCCAAACTCAGCCCCAGCATTTT
>TRBD1|TRBJ1-2|TRBV12-5|few
CASGRDRIGYTF
TGTGCTAGTGGGAGGGACAGGATCGGCTACACCTTC
>-|TRBJ1-1|TRBV11-2|-
CASKVGGSNTEAFF
TGTGCCAGCAAGGTAGGGGGAAGCAACACTGAAGCTTTCTTT
>-|TRBJ2-1|TRBV11-1|-
CASSPILHEQFF
TGTGCCAGCAGCCCAATCCTCCATGAGCAGTTCTTC
>-|TRBJ2-5|TRBV7-3|once
CASTLTGLSAETQYF
TGTGCCAGCACCTTGACGGGGCTCTCAGCAGAGACCCAGTACTTC